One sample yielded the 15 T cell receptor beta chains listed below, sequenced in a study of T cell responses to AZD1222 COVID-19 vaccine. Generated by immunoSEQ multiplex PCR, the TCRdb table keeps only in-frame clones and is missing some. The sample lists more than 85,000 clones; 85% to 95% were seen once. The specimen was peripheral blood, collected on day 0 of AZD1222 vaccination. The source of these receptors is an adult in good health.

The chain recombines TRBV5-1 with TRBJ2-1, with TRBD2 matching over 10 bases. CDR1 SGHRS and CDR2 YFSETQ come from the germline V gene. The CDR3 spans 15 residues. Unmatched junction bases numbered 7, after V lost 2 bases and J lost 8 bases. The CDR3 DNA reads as TGCGCCAGCAGCTTCTCAGCGGGGGGGCCTGATGAGCAGTTCTTC. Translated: CASSFSAGGPDEQFF.

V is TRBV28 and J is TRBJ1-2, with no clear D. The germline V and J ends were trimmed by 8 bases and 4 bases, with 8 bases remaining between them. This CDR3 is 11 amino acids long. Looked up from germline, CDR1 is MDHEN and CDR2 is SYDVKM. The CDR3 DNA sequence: TGTGCCAGCGCTAATCTCTATGGCTACACCTTC. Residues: CASANLYGYTF.

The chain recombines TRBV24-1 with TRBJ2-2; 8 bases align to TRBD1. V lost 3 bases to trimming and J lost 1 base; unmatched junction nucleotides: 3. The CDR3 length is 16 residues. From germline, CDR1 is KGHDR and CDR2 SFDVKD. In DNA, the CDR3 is TGTGCCACCAGTGATCCCGGACAGGGGAACACCGGGGAGCTGTTTTTT. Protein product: CATSDPGQGNTGELFF.

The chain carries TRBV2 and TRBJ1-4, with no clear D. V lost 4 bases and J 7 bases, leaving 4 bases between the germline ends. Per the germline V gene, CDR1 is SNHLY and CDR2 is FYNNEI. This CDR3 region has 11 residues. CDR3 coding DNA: TGTGCCAGCAGTGGCCGTGAAAAACTGTTTTTT. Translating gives CASSGREKLFF.

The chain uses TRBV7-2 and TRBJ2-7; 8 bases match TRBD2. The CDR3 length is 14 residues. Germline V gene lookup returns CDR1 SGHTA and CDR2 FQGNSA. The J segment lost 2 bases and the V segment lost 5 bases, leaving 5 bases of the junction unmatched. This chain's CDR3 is CASSTPGLAYEQYF. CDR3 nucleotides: TGTGCCAGCAGCACTCCGGGACTAGCCTACGAGCAGTACTTC.

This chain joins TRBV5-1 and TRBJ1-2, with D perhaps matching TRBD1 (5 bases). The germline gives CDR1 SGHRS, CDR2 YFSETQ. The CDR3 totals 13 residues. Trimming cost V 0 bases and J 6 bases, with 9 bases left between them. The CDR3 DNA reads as TGCGCCAGCAGCTTGGGACAGCCTGATGGCTACACCTTC. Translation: CASSLGQPDGYTF.

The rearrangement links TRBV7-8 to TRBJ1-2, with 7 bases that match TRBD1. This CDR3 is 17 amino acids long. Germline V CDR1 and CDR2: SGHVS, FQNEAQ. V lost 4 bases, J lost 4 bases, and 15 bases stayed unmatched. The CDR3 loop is CASSYLPGGGTLYGYTF. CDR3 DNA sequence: TGTGCCAGCAGCTACCTCCCAGGGGGGGGAACCCTCTATGGCTACACCTTC.

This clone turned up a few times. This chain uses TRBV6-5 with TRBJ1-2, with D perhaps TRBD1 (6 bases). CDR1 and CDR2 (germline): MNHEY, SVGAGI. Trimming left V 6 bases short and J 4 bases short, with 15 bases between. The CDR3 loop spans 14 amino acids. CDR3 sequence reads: CASRGRTASYGYTF. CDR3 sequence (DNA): TGTGCCAGCAGGGGGAGGACAGCAAGCTATGGCTACACCTTC.

CDR3 nucleotides: TGTGCCAGCTCACCCGACAGTGGATCAGGTCAGCCCCAGCATTTT. The encoded protein is CASSPDSGSGQPQHF. The chain carries TRBV18 and TRBJ1-5, with D possibly being TRBD1 (5 bases). This CDR3 contains 15 residues. Germline CDR1 and CDR2: KGHSH and LQKENI. V gave up 3 bases and J gave up 6 bases, with 15 bases separating them.

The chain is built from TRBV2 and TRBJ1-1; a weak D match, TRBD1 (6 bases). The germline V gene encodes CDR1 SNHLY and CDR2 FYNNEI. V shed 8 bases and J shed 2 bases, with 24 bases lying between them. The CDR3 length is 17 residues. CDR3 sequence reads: CASYHPLGPGQNTEAFF. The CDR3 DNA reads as TGTGCCAGCTACCACCCTTTGGGACCGGGACAAAACACTGAAGCTTTCTTT. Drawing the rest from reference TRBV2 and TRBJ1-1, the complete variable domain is EPEVTQTPSHQVTQMGQEVILRCVPISNHLYFYWYRQILGQKVEFLVSFYNNEISEKSEIFDDQFSVERPDGSNFTLKIRSTKLEDSAMYFCASYHPLGPGQNTEAFFGQGTRLTVV.

CDR3 in amino acids: CASSLAPTAGGYNSPLHF. In DNA, the CDR3 is TGTGCCAGCAGCTTAGCCCCAACAGCGGGCGGATATAATTCACCCCTCCACTTT. The V gene is TRBV7-2, the J gene TRBJ1-6; no clear D. The CDR3 contains 18 residues. The V end was cut by 0 bases, the J end by 4 bases, with 16 bases between. The germline V gene has CDR1 SGHTA and CDR2 FQGNSA. The variable domain in full, with the rest retrieved from reference TRBV7-2 and TRBJ1-6, is GAGVSQSPSNKVTEKGKDVELRCDPISGHTALYWYRQSLGQGLEFLIYFQGNSAPDKSGLPSDRFSAERTGGSVSTLTIQRTQQEDSAVYLCASSLAPTAGGYNSPLHFGNGTRLTVT.

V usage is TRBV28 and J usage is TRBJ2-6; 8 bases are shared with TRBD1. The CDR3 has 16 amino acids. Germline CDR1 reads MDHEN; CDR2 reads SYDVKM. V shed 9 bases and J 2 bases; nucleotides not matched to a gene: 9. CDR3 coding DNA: TGTGCCAGTCAGATTTCAGGGGGCGCTGGGGCCAACGTCCTGACTTTC. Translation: CASQISGGAGANVLTF. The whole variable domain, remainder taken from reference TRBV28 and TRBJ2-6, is DVKVTQSSRYLVKRTGEKVFLECVQDMDHENMFWYRQDPGLGLRLIYFSYDVKMKEKGDIPEGYSVSREKKERFSLILESASTNQTSMYLCASQISGGAGANVLTFGAGSRLTVL.

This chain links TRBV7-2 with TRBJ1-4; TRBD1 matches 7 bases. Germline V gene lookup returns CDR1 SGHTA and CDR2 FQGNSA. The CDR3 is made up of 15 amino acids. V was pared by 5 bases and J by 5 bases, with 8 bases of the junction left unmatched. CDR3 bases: TGTGCCAGCAGCCTAACCAGGACAGGAAATGAAAAACTGTTTTTT. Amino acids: CASSLTRTGNEKLFF.

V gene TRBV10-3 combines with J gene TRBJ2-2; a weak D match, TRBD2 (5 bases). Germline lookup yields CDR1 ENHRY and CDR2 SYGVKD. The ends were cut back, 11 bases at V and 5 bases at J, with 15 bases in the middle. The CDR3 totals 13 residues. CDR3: CARGPPRTGELFF. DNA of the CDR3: TGTGCCCGCGGGCCCCCTCGGACCGGGGAGCTGTTTTTT.

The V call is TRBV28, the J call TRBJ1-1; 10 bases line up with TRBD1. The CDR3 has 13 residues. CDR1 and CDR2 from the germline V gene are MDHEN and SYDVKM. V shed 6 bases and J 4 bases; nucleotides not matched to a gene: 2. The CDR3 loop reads CASSRTGGTEAFF. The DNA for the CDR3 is TGTGCCAGCAGCCGGACAGGGGGCACTGAAGCTTTCTTT.